This T cell receptor (beta chain) comes out of a study of follicular helper T cells after annual influenza vaccination. The time point denotes: 2015-2016 season, 7 days after influenza vaccination. Sorted blood CD4 subsets were sequenced before and after adults received seasonal inactivated influenza vaccine. Donors with HIV/AIDS, active malignancy, immunomodulators or active illness were excluded. Blood volume per time point ranged from about 40 to 100 mL. ICOS+CD38+ and ICOS-CD38- fractions were sorted from non-naive CD4+CXCR5+PD-1+ cells. This CDR3 has 14 residues. Germline V gene sequence: CDR1 MNHNY, CDR2 SVGAGI (reference sequence). Trimming removed 0 bases from V and 9 bases from J, with 12 bases in between. Assay: immunoSEQ multiplex PCR; the TCRdb copy retains only in-frame clones and omits some. The profile covers about 10,000 clones, with roughly 80% appearing a single time and 0.45% to 0.5% taken by the ten largest.

Specimen: CXCR5+ CD38- circulating T follicular helper cells from blood, collected 7 days after influenza vaccination. The subset: circulating Tfh, non-naive CD4+CXCR5+PD-1+ (ICOS+CD38+ or ICOS-CD38-). The clonotype was recovered from an adult who received the influenza vaccine. The chain employs TRBV6-6 and TRBJ2-1, with D unresolved. The chain's CDR3 is CASSYSSRVGEQFF. The DNA of the CDR3 is TGTGCCAGCAGTTACTCGAGTCGGGTTGGTGAGCAGTTCTTC.